What follows are 28 T cell receptor beta chains derived from one specimen sequenced in a study of OX40 agonist ivuxolimab in advanced cancers. Only in-frame clones appear in the TCRdb table, and some are missing; sequencing was by immunoSEQ multiplex PCR. In the table there are approximately 13,000 clones, roughly 78% of which are singletons. The sequences come from CD4+ or CD8+ T cells sorted from blood, collected in a trial of the OX40 agonist ivuxolimab. The receptor source for this set is an adult with an advanced solid tumor such as melanoma, head and neck, liver or kidney cancer.

This CDR3 reads CATSNGNTIYF. The CDR3 DNA reads as TGTGCCACCAGCAACGGAAACACCATATATTTT. The chain links TRBV15 to TRBJ1-3; D remains ambiguous. This CDR3 contains 11 residues. CDR1 is LNHNV, CDR2 YYDKDF, per germline (reference sequence). V gave up 4 bases and J gave up 4 bases, with 2 bases separating them.

V and J are TRBV15 and TRBJ2-2; tentatively, D is TRBD2 (7 bases). Trimming removed 0 bases at V and 6 bases at J, with 17 bases between. CDR3 length: 17 amino acids. The germline gives CDR1 LNHNV, CDR2 YYDKDF (reference sequence). Here the CDR3 DNA reads TGTGCCACCAGCAGAGATCGGCGGGGGCTATTTGCCGGGGAGCTGTTTTTT. Amino acids: CATSRDRRGLFAGELFF.

The sample holds one count of this clone. The V call is TRBV10-3, the J call TRBJ1-1; D gene uncertain. CDR1 is ENHRY and CDR2 is SYGVKD in the germline V gene. V shed 5 bases and J shed 10 bases, with 17 bases lying between them. This CDR3 is built from 13 residues. The CDR3 loop reads CAISSAIDNGAFF. The DNA of the CDR3 is TGTGCCATCAGTTCGGCGATTGATAACGGAGCTTTCTTT.

This rearrangement joins TRBV5-4 to TRBJ2-4; D uncertain. The CDR3 extends over 11 amino acids. CDR1 SGHNT and CDR2 YYREEE come from the germline V gene (reference sequence). The V end lost 7 bases, the J end lost 5 bases, and 7 bases lay between the germline ends. The CDR3 DNA sequence: TGTGCCAGCGGCCCAGAAAACATTCAGTACTTC. As protein: CASGPENIQYF. The full variable domain, completed using reference TRBV5-4 and TRBJ2-4, is ETGVTQSPTHLIKTRGQQVTLRCSSQSGHNTVSWYQQALGQGPQFIFQYYREEENGRGNFPPRFSGLQFPNYSSELNVNALELDDSALYLCASGPENIQYFGAGTRLSVL.

The rearrangement links TRBV7-6 to TRBJ2-1; 12 bases agree with TRBD2. V shed 0 bases, J shed 7 bases, and the junction held 4 bases outside the gene matches. Germline V gene sequence: CDR1 SGHVS, CDR2 FNYEAQ. The length of the CDR3 is 16 residues. The DNA for the CDR3 is TGTGCCAGCAGCTTAGCCCCGGGACTAGCGGGTAATGAGCAGTTCTTC. Translating it yields CASSLAPGLAGNEQFF.

This clone turned up a few times. An end of the junction differs from the germline gene, which may be a read error. The rearrangement uses TRBV7-6 and TRBJ2-7; D gene ambiguous. Germline assignment: CDR1 SGHVS and CDR2 FNYEAQ. This CDR3 has 11 amino acids. The CDR3 protein is CASSLVGPHLF. CDR3 nucleotides: TGTGCCAGCAGCTTAGTTGGGCCCCACCTCTTC. Full variable domain (remainder filled in from reference TRBV7-6 and TRBJ2-7): GAGVSQSPRYKVTKRGQDVALRCDPISGHVSLYWYRQALGQGPEFLTYFNYEAQQDKSGLPNDRFSAERPEGSISTLTIQRTEQRDSAMYRCASSLVGPHLFGPGTRLTVT.

CDR3 sequence (DNA): TGTGCCAGCAGTTTGGGGGCCAACATGAACACTGAAGCTTTCTTT. This translates into CASSLGANMNTEAFF. V gene TRBV27 combines with J gene TRBJ1-1, with a tentative D call TRBD1 (6 bases). The germline gives CDR1 MNHEY, CDR2 SMNVEV (reference sequence). This CDR3 comprises 15 residues. V was shortened by 3 bases and J by 0 bases, with 11 bases between the two germline ends.

The J gene is TRBJ2-5, the V gene TRBV27, with 12 bases aligning to TRBD1. TRBJ2-7 explains the end of the DNA better; the J call may be wrong. Germline V gene data show CDR1 as MNHEY and CDR2 as SMNVEV (reference sequence). The length of the CDR3 is 16 residues. The CDR3 sequence: CASSPGTGGWSYEQYF. The DNA for the CDR3 is TGTGCCAGCAGTCCCGGGACAGGGGGCTGGTCCTACGAGCAGTACTTC.

This clone was picked up one time. V gene TRBV27 combines with J gene TRBJ2-7; D perhaps matches TRBD2 (5 bases). CDR1 is MNHEY, CDR2 SMNVEV, per germline (reference sequence). The CDR3 has 15 amino acids. Trimming took 6 bases from V and 3 from J, leaving 18 bases between them. The CDR3 protein is CASSPVTGSIYEQYF. The CDR3, as DNA: TGTGCCAGCAGCCCAGTGACGGGGTCTATCTACGAGCAGTACTTC.

The chain uses TRBV27 and TRBJ2-7; D could derive from TRBD1 or TRBD2 (5 bases each). CDR1 is MNHEY, CDR2 SMNVEV, per germline (reference sequence). The CDR3 runs to 12 residues. Trimming shortened V by 10 bases and J by 3 bases, and 13 bases separated the two germline ends. CDR3 DNA: TGTGCCATTGGGAGAGGGGACTACGAGCAGTACTTC. Protein product: CAIGRGDYEQYF.

The rearrangement joins TRBV15 to TRBJ2-4; no clear D gene. The CDR3 contains 16 residues. V dropped 1 base and J dropped 0 bases, with 10 bases sitting between them. Looked up from germline, CDR1 is LNHNV and CDR2 is YYDKDF (reference sequence). The CDR3 sequence: CATSRGSTLAKNIQYF. As DNA, the CDR3 is TGTGCCACCAGCAGAGGCTCGACCTTAGCCAAAAACATTCAGTACTTC. Drawing the rest from reference TRBV15 and TRBJ2-4, the complete variable domain is DAMVIQNPRYQVTQFGKPVTLSCSQTLNHNVMYWYQQKSSQAPKLLFHYYDKDFNNEADTPDNFQSRRPNTSFCFLDIRSPGLGDTAMYLCATSRGSTLAKNIQYFGAGTRLSVL.

This sequence joins TRBV5-1 and TRBJ1-3; D uncertain. There are 12 residues in the CDR3. Germline CDR1 SGHRS, CDR2 YFSETQ. V lost 0 bases and J 3 bases, leaving 1 base between the germline ends. The CDR3, as DNA: TGCGCCAGCAGCTTGGATGGAAACACCATATATTTT. Protein sequence: CASSLDGNTIYF.

A few counts support this clone. The J gene is TRBJ1-1, the V gene TRBV19; possible D gene TRBD1, 5 bases. V was pared by 5 bases and J by 8 bases, with 15 bases between. The CDR3 runs 13 residues. The germline CDR1 and CDR2 sequences are LNHDA and SQIVND (reference sequence). CDR3 region: CASSFGRDLEAFF. The CDR3 region has the DNA TGTGCCAGTAGTTTCGGACGGGACTTGGAAGCTTTCTTT.

This clone showed up just a few times. This chain joins TRBV5-1 and TRBJ1-1; D is undetermined. Germline lookup yields CDR1 SGHRS and CDR2 YFSETQ. V lost 7 bases and J lost 4, with 8 bases in between. CDR3 length equals 11 residues. The CDR3 DNA is TGCGCCAGCGGGCAAGGCACTGAAGCTTTCTTT. Its protein is CASGQGTEAFF.

This clone is medium-sized by share. The gene calls are TRBV4-2 and TRBJ2-7, with D perhaps TRBD1 or TRBD2 (5 bases each). The V gene's germline CDR1 is LGHNA and CDR2 YNFKEQ. Deletions cut 4 bases from V and 1 base from J, with 17 bases between. The CDR3 runs to 16 residues. CDR3 sequence: CASSLERGAPSYEQYF. CDR3 nucleotides: TGTGCCAGCAGCCTTGAGAGGGGTGCTCCATCCTACGAGCAGTACTTC.

V gene TRBV4-2 combines with J gene TRBJ2-7, with D perhaps matching TRBD2 (5 bases). V lost 0 bases, J lost 3 bases, and 15 bases lay in between. The CDR3 loop spans 16 amino acids. Germline V lookup: CDR1 LGHNA, CDR2 YNFKEQ. CDR3 sequence (DNA): TGTGCCAGCAGCCAAGAAGCCAGCGGTTCCGGCTACGAGCAGTACTTC. It yields the protein CASSQEASGSGYEQYF.

There are a few counts of this clone. This chain connects TRBV27 to TRBJ2-7, with D perhaps TRBD1 (5 bases). This CDR3 comprises 11 residues. CDR1 and CDR2 from the germline V gene are MNHEY and SMNVEV (reference sequence). Trimming stripped 5 bases from V and 7 bases from J, with 9 bases between. DNA for the CDR3: TGTGCCAGCAGTCTCCAGGGTGAGCAGTACTTC. It specifies CASSLQGEQYF.

A few counts support this clone. The rearrangement uses TRBV15 and TRBJ1-2; D call uncertain. CDR1 and CDR2 from the germline V gene are LNHNV and YYDKDF (reference sequence). Trimming stripped 0 bases from V and 2 bases from J, with 16 bases between. The CDR3 length is 17 residues. CDR3 sequence: CATSRDTTGVENYGYTF. The DNA of the CDR3 is TGTGCCACCAGCAGAGATACTACCGGGGTAGAAAACTATGGCTACACCTTC.

This clone showed up just a few times. Other DNA sequences within the sample encode an identical CDR3. V is TRBV6-1 and J is TRBJ2-1; TRBD1 matches 7 bases. Germline V CDR1 and CDR2: MNHNS, SASEGT. The CDR3 is 14 residues long. The J segment lost 4 bases and the V segment lost 6 bases, leaving 6 bases of the junction unmatched. Here the CDR3 reads CASSRTGLYNEQFF. The CDR3, as DNA: TGTGCCAGCAGCAGGACAGGCCTATACAATGAGCAGTTCTTC.

This rearrangement joins TRBV7-9 to TRBJ2-7, with 7 bases fitting TRBD1. Losses at the gene ends were 7 bases for V and 3 bases for J; bases not matched to a gene: 9. The length of the CDR3 is 14 residues. Germline assignment: CDR1 SEHNR and CDR2 FQNEAQ (reference sequence). This CDR3 is CASMPAGTDYEQYF. The DNA of the CDR3 is TGTGCCAGCATGCCTGCCGGGACAGACTACGAGCAGTACTTC.

The chain is built from TRBV13 and TRBJ2-5; a possible D gene is TRBD2 (5 bases). The DNA end favors TRBJ2-7, so the J call may be wrong. This CDR3 has 16 amino acids. CDR1 and CDR2 (germline): PRHDT, FYEKMQ (reference sequence). The CDR3 region has the DNA TGTGCCAGCAGCTTAGACGGAACTAGTGGCCACTACGAGCAGTACTTC. Its translation is CASSLDGTSGHYEQYF.

The chain uses TRBV9 and TRBJ2-7; D unclear. V was shortened by 0 bases and J by 1 base, with 11 bases between the two germline ends. The germline V gene encodes CDR1 SGDLS and CDR2 YYNGEE. The CDR3 is 15 residues long. DNA of the CDR3: TGTGCCAGCAGCGTAGGAGTGTTGGAGTCCTACGAGCAGTACTTC. This codes for CASSVGVLESYEQYF.

The V gene is TRBV30, the J gene TRBJ2-6; a weak D match, TRBD2 (5 bases). V was clipped by 4 bases and J by 0 bases, with 13 bases between them. Per germline, CDR1 GTSNPN and CDR2 SVGIG (reference sequence). The CDR3 loop spans 16 amino acids. The CDR3: CAWTAPEASGANVLTF. In nucleotides, the CDR3 is TGTGCCTGGACGGCCCCGGAGGCCTCTGGGGCCAACGTCCTGACTTTC.

DNA of the CDR3: TGTGCCAGCAGCTTAGGGACAGGGGGCGGAGACGTCCTGACTTTC. Its translation: CASSLGTGGGDVLTF. The chain uses TRBV7-3 and TRBJ2-6, with 12 bases matching TRBD1. The V gene's germline CDR1 is SGHTA and CDR2 FQGTGA. J gave up 11 bases and V 2 bases, and 4 bases lay outside the gene matches. The CDR3 consists of 15 residues.

This clone has only a few counts. V and J are TRBV6-4 and TRBJ2-3; the D is unclear. This CDR3 is 15 amino acids long. The ends were cut back, 0 bases at V and 2 bases at J, with 9 bases in the middle. Germline CDR1 is MRHNA and CDR2 is SNTAGT. CDR3 in DNA: TGTGCCAGCAGTGACTCAGACGCCGCCACAGATACGCAGTATTTT. Translated: CASSDSDAATDTQYF.

The genes are TRBV7-9 and TRBJ2-5; 10 bases are a match to TRBD2. Germline V lookup: CDR1 SEHNR, CDR2 FQNEAQ (reference sequence). The CDR3 runs 14 residues. The V segment lost 5 bases and the J segment 5 bases; nucleotides outside the gene matches: 5. The CDR3: CASSQAGGRETQYF. The CDR3 DNA sequence: TGTGCCAGCAGCCAAGCGGGGGGGCGTGAGACCCAGTACTTC.

The V call is TRBV5-1, the J call TRBJ2-7; D perhaps matches TRBD2 (6 bases). The CDR3 loop spans 14 amino acids. From germline, CDR1 is SGHRS and CDR2 YFSETQ. The V end was cut by 1 base, the J end by 3 bases, with 11 bases between. The CDR3 loop reads CASSLTGVNYEQYF. CDR3 sequence (DNA): TGCGCCAGCAGCTTGACGGGAGTGAACTACGAGCAGTACTTC.

The chain has TRBV5-6 and TRBJ1-5; possible D gene TRBD1, 5 bases. The CDR3 loop spans 15 amino acids. CDR1 is SGHDT, CDR2 YYEEEE, per germline. Between the trimmed V and J ends, which lost 1 base and 4 bases, there was a span of 12 bases. The CDR3 sequence: CASSLWDGTNQPQHF. The DNA for the CDR3 is TGTGCCAGCAGCTTGTGGGACGGCACTAATCAGCCCCAGCATTTT.